One and the same sample provided the 5 T cell receptor beta chains below, sequenced in a study of memory CD4+ T cells and cytomegalovirus serostatus. The sort gate was single viable CD3+CD4+CD8-CD45RO+ cells for memory CD4+ T cells. The repertoire was sequenced with immunoSEQ multiplex PCR; TCRdb's copy has only in-frame clones and lacks some. The sample has some 52,000 clones, 65% to 85% seen once. The sequenced sample was memory CD4+ T cells from blood. These receptors all stem from an adult in good health and CMV-seropositive.

The J gene is TRBJ1-3, the V gene TRBV14; TRBD1 is a possible D gene (6 bases). Germline V lookup: CDR1 SGHDN, CDR2 FVKESK. V shed 1 base and J shed 4 bases, with 8 bases lying between them. The length of the CDR3 is 14 residues. The DNA for the CDR3 is TGTGCCAGCAGCCAAGGACAGGTCGGAAACACCATATATTTT. It codes for CASSQGQVGNTIYF.

The CDR3 sequence: CASSLGAGGPDEQFF. CDR3 bases: TGTGCCAGCAGCTTAGGGGCGGGAGGGCCCGATGAGCAGTTCTTC. V is TRBV7-3 and J is TRBJ2-1, with 9 bases identical to TRBD2. Germline CDR1 SGHTA, CDR2 FQGTGA. The V segment lost 2 bases and the J segment 8 bases; nucleotides outside the gene matches: 7. The CDR3 has 15 amino acids. The full variable domain, in which reference TRBV7-3 and TRBJ2-1 provide the parts outside the CDR3, is GAGVSQTPSNKVTEKGKYVELRCDPISGHTALYWYRQSLGQGPEFLIYFQGTGAADDSGLPNDRFFAVRPEGSVSTLKIQRTERGDSAVYLCASSLGAGGPDEQFFGPGTRLTVL.

The chain joins TRBV2 to TRBJ2-7; 12 positions match TRBD1. CDR3 length: 17 residues. V trimming: 2 bases; J trimming: 6 bases; junction bases outside the gene matches: 11. Germline V gene data show CDR1 as SNHLY and CDR2 as FYNNEI. The chain's CDR3 is CASSEFGTGGERLEQYF. The CDR3 nucleotides are TGTGCCAGCAGTGAATTCGGGACAGGGGGCGAGCGGCTCGAGCAGTACTTC.

The rearrangement uses TRBV5-5 and TRBJ1-1; D may be TRBD1 (5 bases). Germline V gene lookup returns CDR1 SGHKS and CDR2 YYEKEE (reference sequence). This CDR3 region has 15 residues. Between the trimmed V and J ends, which lost 4 bases and 4 bases, there was a span of 17 bases. The CDR3 region has the DNA TGTGCCAGCAGCCTGCAGGGCGGTGGGGTCACTGAAGCTTTCTTT. It translates to CASSLQGGGVTEAFF.

The V call is TRBV4-3, the J call TRBJ2-7; unclear D gene. Per the germline V gene, CDR1 is LGHNA and CDR2 is YSLEER. V gave up 1 base and J gave up 0 bases, with 10 bases separating them. The CDR3 covers 15 residues. As DNA, the CDR3 is TGCGCCAGCAGCCAAGTGTCCAGCCGCTCCTACGAGCAGTACTTC. Translation: CASSQVSSRSYEQYF.